The clone carrying this T cell receptor beta chain was picked up one time. This specimen comes from a study of T cell responses to AZD1222 COVID-19 vaccine. Sequencing used immunoSEQ multiplex PCR; TCRdb keeps in-frame clones, though not all of them. The sample yields roughly 100,000 clones, under 90% seen once. Deletions cut 7 bases from V and 9 bases from J, with 16 bases between. The CDR3 length is 13 residues. The V call is TRBV12-3 or TRBV12-4, the J call TRBJ2-4, with unresolved D. The sequenced sample was peripheral blood, obtained on day 0 of AZD1222 vaccination. This receptor was identified in an adult in good health. The CDR3, as DNA: TGTGCCAGCACCAACATAGAAAGAGGCATTCAGTACTTC. It encodes CASTNIERGIQYF.